The 22 T cell receptor beta chains below were found in one sample sequenced in a study of blood T cells in healthy people across ages. With a J-beta primer mix and a sample-barcoded 5' primer, a second PCR ran about 7 to 12 cycles. MiXCR was run by TCRdb on the 5' RACE reads, yielding one entry per CDR3 protein. The table lists over 600,000 distinct CDR3 sequences, 46% of them singletons. What was sequenced was blood. The receptors shown here come from a man older than 75 in good health.

The rearrangement links TRBV9 to TRBJ2-1; 7 bases fit TRBD1. The germline CDR1 and CDR2 sequences are SGDLS and YYNGEE. The CDR3 has 17 amino acids. V gave up 0 bases and J gave up 0 bases; unmatched junction bases: 6. The DNA for the CDR3 is TGTGCCAGCAGCGTAGCACTACAGGGGAGCTCCTACAATGAGCAGTTCTTC. As protein: CASSVALQGSSYNEQFF. The full variable domain, with the rest looked up from reference TRBV9 and TRBJ2-1, is DSGVTQTPKHLITATGQRVTLRCSPRSGDLSVYWYQQSLDQGLQFLIQYYNGEERAKGNILERFSAQQFPDLHSELNLSSLELGDSALYFCASSVALQGSSYNEQFFGPGTRLTVL.

The gene calls are TRBV7-3 and TRBJ2-1; 9 bases align to TRBD2. This CDR3 is 15 amino acids long. J gave up 2 bases and V 8 bases, and 7 bases lay outside the gene matches. Germline CDR1 is SGHTA and CDR2 is FQGTGA. CDR3 bases: TGTGCCAGCGCAATAGCGGGAGAGGCCTACAATGAGCAGTTCTTC. Translation: CASAIAGEAYNEQFF.

For this clonotype: Mismatch with germline at one junction end may stem from a read error. The chain links TRBV20-1 to TRBJ1-2, with D possibly matching TRBD1 (5 bases). The CDR3 totals 14 residues. The germline V gene has CDR1 DFQATT and CDR2 SNEGSKA (reference sequence). CDR3 in DNA: TGCAGTGCTAGAGCCGAACTCGGGGACTATGGCCACACCTTC. It codes for CSARAELGDYGHTF.

The V and J genes are TRBV15 and TRBJ2-5; no clear D gene. The CDR3 runs to 13 residues. V dropped 0 bases and J dropped 11 bases, with 13 bases sitting between them. The germline CDR1 and CDR2 sequences are LNHNV and YYDKDF (reference sequence). This chain's CDR3 is CATSRDDSAEQYF. The CDR3 DNA follows: TGTGCCACCAGCAGAGATGACTCCGCAGAGCAGTACTTC.

V usage is TRBV12-3 or TRBV12-4 and J usage is TRBJ2-7, with TRBD1 matching 7 bases. Losses at the gene ends were 0 bases for V and 2 bases for J; bases not matched to a gene: 4. The CDR3 is made up of 15 amino acids. CDR3 protein: CASSLAGDSTYEQYF. CDR3 bases: TGTGCCAGCAGTTTAGCCGGGGACAGCACCTACGAGCAGTACTTC.

The genes are TRBV29-1 and TRBJ2-5, with TRBD2 identical over 7 bases. The V gene end was trimmed by 7 bases and the J gene end by 1 base; junction bases not matched to a gene: 12. Germline V gene data show CDR1 as SQVTM and CDR2 as ANQGSEA. CDR3 length equals 15 residues. In DNA, the CDR3 is TGCAGCGGTGTCGGGTTGCGGGAGATCCAAGAGACCCAGTACTTC. Protein sequence: CSGVGLREIQETQYF.

V and J are TRBV6-1 and TRBJ1-2, with TRBD1 as a possible D gene (6 bases). The germline V and J ends were trimmed by 1 base and 0 bases, with 15 bases remaining between them. The CDR3 has 17 residues. Germline V gives CDR1 MNHNS, CDR2 SASEGT. As DNA, the CDR3 is TGTGCCAGCAGTGAAGATATACTAGGGGACACTAACTATGGCTACACCTTC. Translated, it gives CASSEDILGDTNYGYTF.

The CDR3 region is CRALDSYEQYF. The CDR3, as DNA: TGCAGGGCCCTAGACTCTTACGAGCAGTACTTC. The gene calls are TRBV20-1 and TRBJ2-4; D not resolved. The end of the DNA fits TRBJ2-7 better, so the J call may be wrong. The CDR3 sequence is 11 residues long. Per germline, CDR1 DFQATT and CDR2 SNEGSKA (reference sequence).

CDR3: CASSYGGLGYEQYF. The CDR3 DNA sequence: TGTGCCAGCAGTTACGGAGGACTAGGCTACGAGCAGTACTTC. This chain connects TRBV6-5 to TRBJ2-7; 7 bases match TRBD2. V shed 2 bases, J shed 3 bases, and the junction held 4 bases outside the gene matches. This CDR3 region has 14 residues. In germline, CDR1 is MNHEY, CDR2 SVGAGI.

This clonotype was picked up a small number of times. This chain uses TRBV29-1 with TRBJ2-5; 13 bases line up with TRBD2. CDR1 and CDR2 (germline): SQVTM, ANQGSEA. The CDR3 runs 14 residues. The V and J ends lost 7 bases and 5 bases, in that order; junction bases with no gene match: 7. The CDR3 DNA follows: TGCAGCGCTGGGACTAGCGGGGTGAGGGAGACCCAGTACTTC. The encoded protein is CSAGTSGVRETQYF. The entire variable domain, with the rest obtained from reference TRBV29-1 and TRBJ2-5, is as follows: SAVISQKPSRDICQRGTSLTIQCQVDSQVTMMFWYRQQPGQSLTLIATANQGSEATYESGFVIDKFPISRPNLTFSTLTVSNMSPEDSSIYLCSAGTSGVRETQYFGPGTRLLVL.

The chain carries TRBV4-1 and TRBJ2-7; TRBD2 matches 13 bases. The last part of the DNA fits TRBJ2-5 better; the J call may be wrong. Germline CDR1 is MGHRA and CDR2 is YSYEKL. This CDR3 is 17 amino acids long. The CDR3 region is CASSQELAGGPLGTQYF. CDR3 nucleotides: TGCGCCAGCAGCCAAGAACTAGCGGGGGGGCCCTTAGGGACCCAGTACTTC.

This clonotype has more than one count but fewer than ten. The chain uses TRBV2 and TRBJ2-2, with 10 bases aligning to TRBD1. The V and J ends lost 3 bases and 1 base, in that order; junction bases with no gene match: 11. CDR3 length equals 19 residues. Germline CDR1 and CDR2: SNHLY and FYNNEI. The CDR3: CASSEGDRGHYRNTGELFF. The CDR3 nucleotides are TGTGCCAGCAGTGAGGGGGACAGGGGTCATTATAGGAACACCGGGGAGCTGTTTTTT.

This sequence joins TRBV10-3 and TRBJ2-5; D assignment may be TRBD1 or TRBD2 (5 bases each). Trimming removed 5 bases at V and 11 bases at J, with 18 bases between. In germline, CDR1 is ENHRY, CDR2 SYGVKD. CDR3 size: 13 residues. CDR3 region: CAISWDLHNEQYF. The CDR3 DNA follows: TGTGCCATCAGTTGGGACCTCCACAATGAGCAGTACTTC.

This clonotype was detected a few times. The rearrangement uses TRBV9 and TRBJ2-4; D ambiguous. The CDR3 contains 16 residues. V lost 0 bases and J 1 base, leaving 11 bases between the germline ends. Germline CDR1 is SGDLS and CDR2 is YYNGEE. The CDR3, as DNA: TGTGCCAGCAGCGTAGACCCGGGCATGGCCAAAAACATTCAGTACTTC. It yields the protein CASSVDPGMAKNIQYF.

The sample holds a few counts of this clonotype. The chain has TRBV20-1 and TRBJ2-5; D remains ambiguous. V was shortened by 3 bases and J by 3 bases, with 8 bases between the two germline ends. CDR3 length: 12 residues. Looked up from germline, CDR1 is DFQATT and CDR2 is SNEGSKA (reference sequence). CDR3 nucleotide sequence: TGCAGTGCTAGGAAGACTGAAGAGACCCAGTACTTC. As protein: CSARKTEETQYF.

This clonotype was counted a few times. This rearrangement joins TRBV20-1 to TRBJ2-1; no firm D call. This CDR3 is built from 12 residues. V gave up 3 bases and J gave up 2 bases, with 5 bases separating them. CDR1 is DFQATT and CDR2 is SNEGSKA in the germline V gene (reference sequence). CDR3 sequence: CSASLPYNEQFF. Written as DNA, the CDR3 is TGCAGTGCTAGCCTACCCTACAATGAGCAGTTCTTC.

This clonotype was picked up one time. No conserved phenylalanine or tryptophan ends this CDR3, so it is likely a read error. V gene TRBV12-3 or TRBV12-4 combines with J gene TRBJ2-1; 8 bases are shared with TRBD2. The CDR3 consists of 14 residues. V was pared by 6 bases and J by 7 bases, with 8 bases of the junction left unmatched. The CDR3 loop is CASRGSGSTNEQFS. The CDR3 DNA reads TGTGCCAGCAGGGGGAGCGGGAGTACAAATGAGCAGTTCTCC.

V usage is TRBV7-9 and J usage is TRBJ1-2, with a possible D match to TRBD1 (6 bases). CDR1 and CDR2 (germline): SEHNR, FQNEAQ (reference sequence). Trimming pared 3 bases from V and 1 base from J, leaving 9 bases between. The CDR3 is 14 residues long. DNA of the CDR3: TGTGCCAGCAGCTTCGGGACAAGTAACTATGGCTACACCTTC. This codes for CASSFGTSNYGYTF.

The gene calls are TRBV25-1 and TRBJ2-1; a possible D gene is TRBD1 (7 bases). V lost 0 bases and J 5 bases, leaving 14 bases between the germline ends. The CDR3 covers 16 residues. Per the germline V gene, CDR1 is MGHDK and CDR2 is SYGVNS. The DNA for the CDR3 is TGTGCCAGCAGTGAATATCAGGGGGGCCGTAACAATGAGCAGTTCTTC. Residues: CASSEYQGGRNNEQFF.

V and J are TRBV11-1 and TRBJ2-5, with TRBD2 as a possible D gene (6 bases). This CDR3 spans 15 amino acids. V was pared by 1 base and J by 7 bases, with 16 bases between. Germline CDR1 SGHAT, CDR2 FQDESV (reference sequence). For the CDR3, the DNA is TGTGCCAGCAGCTTAGAGAGCGGAGGGGCTGGGACCCAGTACTTC. It yields the protein CASSLESGGAGTQYF.

Ten or more counts support this clonotype. The V and J genes are TRBV10-3 and TRBJ2-5, with 7 positions matching TRBD1. Germline V gene lookup returns CDR1 ENHRY and CDR2 SYGVKD. CDR3 length: 11 residues. V lost 10 bases and J lost 5; bases outside the gene matches: 4. Here the CDR3 reads CASSGGETQYF. For the CDR3, the DNA is TGTGCCAGCTCAGGGGGTGAGACCCAGTACTTC.

The J gene is TRBJ2-5, the V gene TRBV20-1; a possible D gene is TRBD2 (5 bases). The CDR3 length is 14 residues. The V gene's germline CDR1 is DFQATT and CDR2 SNEGSKA (reference sequence). Trimming removed 3 bases at V and 0 bases at J, with 11 bases between. The chain's CDR3 is CSASGGSYQETQYF. Here the CDR3 DNA reads TGCAGTGCTAGTGGCGGGTCGTACCAAGAGACCCAGTACTTC.